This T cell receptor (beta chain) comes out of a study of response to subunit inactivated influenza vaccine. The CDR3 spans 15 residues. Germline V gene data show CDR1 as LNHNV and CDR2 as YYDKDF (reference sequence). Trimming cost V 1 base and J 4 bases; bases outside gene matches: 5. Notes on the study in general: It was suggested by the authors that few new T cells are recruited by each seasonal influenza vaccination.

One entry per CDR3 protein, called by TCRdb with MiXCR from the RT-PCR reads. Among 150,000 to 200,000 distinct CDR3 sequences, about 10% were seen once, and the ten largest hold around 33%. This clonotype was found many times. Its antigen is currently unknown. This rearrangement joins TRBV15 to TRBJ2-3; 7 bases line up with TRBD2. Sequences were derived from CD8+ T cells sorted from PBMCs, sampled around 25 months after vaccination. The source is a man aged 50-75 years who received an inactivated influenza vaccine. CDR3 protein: CATSRALAGADTQYF. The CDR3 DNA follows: TGTGCCACCAGCAGAGCCTTGGCGGGAGCAGATACGCAGTATTTT. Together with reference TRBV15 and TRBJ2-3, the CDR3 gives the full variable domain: DAMVIQNPRYQVTQFGKPVTLSCSQTLNHNVMYWYQQKSSQAPKLLFHYYDKDFNNEADTPDNFQSRRPNTSFCFLDIRSPGLGDTAMYLCATSRALAGADTQYFGPGTRLTVL.